Here is one T cell receptor (beta chain) with its context. The germline gene is not matched at one end of the junction; a read error may be the cause. The source of the sample is a study of glioma-infiltrating T cells. Using RNA template, CDR3s of TCR alpha and beta were amplified with iRepertoire arm-PCR. Each CDR3 protein gets one entry after TCRdb re-called the multiplex PCR reads with MiXCR. Here the sample spans around 180,000 distinct CDR3 sequences, roughly 45% being singletons. This CDR3 comprises 15 residues. Germline CDR1 MNHNS, CDR2 SASEGT. The clonotype was recovered from a human donor with low-grade glioma or glioblastoma, undergoing nonglioma brain surgery, or in good health (not recorded which). The V call is TRBV6-1, the J call TRBJ2-2, with 7 bases aligning to TRBD2. The sample taken for sequencing was glioma tissue, nonneoplastic brain tissue, or PBMCs (not recorded which). Here the CDR3 reads CASSEAGLTTGELLF. CDR3 in DNA: TGTGCCAGCAGTGAAGCGGGACTAACCACCGGGGAGCTGCTTTTT.